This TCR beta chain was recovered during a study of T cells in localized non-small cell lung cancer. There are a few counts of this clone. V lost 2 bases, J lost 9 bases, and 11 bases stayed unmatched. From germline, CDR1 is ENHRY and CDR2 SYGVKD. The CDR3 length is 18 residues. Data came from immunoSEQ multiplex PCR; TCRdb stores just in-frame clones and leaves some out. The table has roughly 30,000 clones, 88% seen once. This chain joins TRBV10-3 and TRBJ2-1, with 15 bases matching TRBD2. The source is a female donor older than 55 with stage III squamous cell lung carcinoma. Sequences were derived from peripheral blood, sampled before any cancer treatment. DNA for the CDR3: TGTGCCATCAGTGAGATGGGACTAGCGGGAGGAATGCCCGGTGAGCAGTTCTTC. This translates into CAISEMGLAGGMPGEQFF.